This T cell receptor beta chain emerged from a study of T cell responses to AZD1222 COVID-19 vaccine. The CDR3 sequence is 16 residues long. Trimming removed 1 base from V and 3 bases from J, with 11 bases in between. Looked up from germline, CDR1 is SGHTS and CDR2 is YDEGEE. The method was immunoSEQ multiplex PCR; TCRdb's version includes in-frame clones alone and lacks a portion of them. The table lists more than 95,000 clones, roughly 87% of them singletons, with around 4.8% in the top ten. The specimen comprised peripheral blood, sampled on day 0 of AZD1222 vaccination. The chain joins TRBV5-8 to TRBJ1-6; TRBD1 is a possible D gene (6 bases). This clonotype was obtained from an adult in good health. Here the CDR3 DNA reads TGTGCCAGCAGCTTGAGGGGGGCCCTCTATAATTCACCCCTCCACTTT. It yields the protein CASSLRGALYNSPLHF.